A single sample gave rise to the 2 T cell receptor beta chains below, sequenced in a study of low-dose radiotherapy and immunotherapy resistance in tumors. Time point described: before trial treatment. Primers used for first-strand cDNA, a TRAV- and TRBV-specific set, covered both alpha and beta chains. With a V-primer adapter and a constant-region primer, TCRs were amplified for approximately 20 PCR cycles. MiXCR, applied by TCRdb to the reads, yields one record per CDR3 protein. The sample has about 89,000 distinct CDR3 sequences, more than 8% seen once. The input for sequencing was PBMCs, taken before treatment. The receptors come from a male donor with prostate cancer.

This clonotype was detected ten times or more. This chain connects TRBV5-4 to TRBJ2-7; 12 bases map to TRBD2. The CDR3 has 14 residues. Germline lookup yields CDR1 SGHNT and CDR2 YYREEE (reference sequence). The V and J ends lost 3 bases and 6 bases, in that order; junction bases with no gene match: 4. The CDR3 sequence is CASSSSGRATEQYF. The CDR3 coding sequence is TGTGCCAGCAGCTCTAGCGGGAGGGCTACCGAGCAGTACTTC.

This clonotype has only a few counts. The chain employs TRBV12-3 or TRBV12-4 and TRBJ2-7, with D maybe TRBD2 (6 bases). V was clipped by 6 bases and J by 3 bases, with 12 bases between them. This CDR3 is built from 13 residues. The CDR3 here is CASSRGSLYEQYF. DNA for the CDR3: TGTGCCAGCAGCCGGGGGTCCCTCTACGAGCAGTACTTC.